The 9 T cell receptor beta chains presented below share a single source sample, sequenced in a study of PD-1 blockade in classical Hodgkin lymphoma. Every patient had relapsed following autologous stem cell transplantation, and cohorts differed in brentuximab vedotin exposure. Repertoires were generated with immunoSEQ multiplex PCR, while TCRdb's copy carries only in-frame clones and drops some. The table has about 43,000 clones, around three quarters seen once; the top ten hold 2.5% to 3%. The sample was peripheral blood mononuclear cells (PBMCs), taken before the second cycle of nivolumab. The receptors were sampled from a human donor with classical Hodgkin lymphoma.

The V gene is TRBV20-1, the J gene TRBJ1-1; D is unclear. The V gene's germline CDR1 is DFQATT and CDR2 SNEGSKA (reference sequence). CDR3 length: 11 amino acids. V lost 6 bases to trimming and J lost 4 bases, with 9 bases between them. CDR3 DNA sequence: TGCAGTGCCATTATGGGCACTGAAGCTTTCTTT. It translates to CSAIMGTEAFF.

CDR3 region: CASSQESGSNYGYTF. The CDR3 DNA follows: TGCGCCAGCAGCCAAGAGTCAGGCTCTAACTATGGCTACACCTTC. The chain employs TRBV4-3 and TRBJ1-2; D gene unclear. The CDR3 spans 15 residues. The germline V gene encodes CDR1 LGHNA and CDR2 YSLEER. Trimming pared 0 bases from V and 0 bases from J, leaving 8 bases between.

V is TRBV7-2 and J is TRBJ2-1, with no clear D. V lost 2 bases to trimming and J lost 5 bases, with 10 bases between them. The germline CDR1 and CDR2 sequences are SGHTA and FQGNSA. This CDR3 is built from 14 residues. DNA of the CDR3: TGTGCCAGCAGCTTAATGGGTACCCACAATGAGCAGTTCTTC. The encoded protein is CASSLMGTHNEQFF.

The gene calls are TRBV29-1 and TRBJ2-2, with D perhaps matching TRBD1 (5 bases). With 2 bases removed from V and 5 bases from J, the gap between germline ends came to 9 bases. This CDR3 has 13 amino acids. The V gene's germline CDR1 is SQVTM and CDR2 ANQGSEA. The CDR3 bases are TGCAGCGTTGAATCAGGGCGGACCGGGGAGCTGTTTTTT. Its protein is CSVESGRTGELFF.

About this clone: Mismatch with germline at one junction end may stem from a read error. The V and J genes are TRBV10-3 and TRBJ2-5, with unresolved D. This CDR3 has 14 residues. Germline V gives CDR1 ENHRY, CDR2 SYGVKD. As DNA, the CDR3 is TGTGCCATCGGTGACGCAGACTTGTGGGAGACCCAGTACTTC. It is translated as CAIGDADLWETQYF.

This rearrangement joins TRBV6-6 to TRBJ1-2; D is undetermined. CDR1 and CDR2 (germline): MNHNY, SVGAGI (reference sequence). V was shortened by 4 bases and J by 7 bases, with 13 bases between the two germline ends. The CDR3 runs to 13 residues. In DNA form, the CDR3 reads TGTGCCAGCAGTTTGGGTGTGAATGGTGGCTACACCTTC. Amino acid sequence: CASSLGVNGGYTF.

This sequence joins TRBV6-1 and TRBJ2-1; no clear D gene. The germline gives CDR1 MNHNS, CDR2 SASEGT. This CDR3 is 15 amino acids long. The V gene lost 3 bases and the J gene lost 1 base, with 10 bases spanning the gap. CDR3 in DNA: TGTGCCAGCAGTGAGGGTTCGTCGTCCTACAATGAGCAGTTCTTC. Residues: CASSEGSSSYNEQFF.

This chain uses TRBV29-1 with TRBJ1-2; a possible D gene is TRBD1 (6 bases). The germline CDR1 and CDR2 sequences are SQVTM and ANQGSEA. This CDR3 has 13 amino acids. Trimming pared 3 bases from V and 4 bases from J, leaving 12 bases between. The CDR3 loop is CSVEGGQSYGYTF. The CDR3 DNA reads as TGCAGCGTTGAGGGGGGGCAGAGCTATGGCTACACCTTC.

The rearrangement links TRBV5-1 to TRBJ2-2; possible D gene TRBD2, 6 bases. The V and J ends lost 7 bases and 8 bases respectively, with 24 bases between them. The CDR3 totals 16 residues. Germline V gives CDR1 SGHRS, CDR2 YFSETQ. The CDR3 sequence is CASRPGTGSTQGELFF. As DNA, the CDR3 is TGCGCCAGCCGCCCGGGGACTGGCTCTACACAGGGGGAGCTGTTTTTT.